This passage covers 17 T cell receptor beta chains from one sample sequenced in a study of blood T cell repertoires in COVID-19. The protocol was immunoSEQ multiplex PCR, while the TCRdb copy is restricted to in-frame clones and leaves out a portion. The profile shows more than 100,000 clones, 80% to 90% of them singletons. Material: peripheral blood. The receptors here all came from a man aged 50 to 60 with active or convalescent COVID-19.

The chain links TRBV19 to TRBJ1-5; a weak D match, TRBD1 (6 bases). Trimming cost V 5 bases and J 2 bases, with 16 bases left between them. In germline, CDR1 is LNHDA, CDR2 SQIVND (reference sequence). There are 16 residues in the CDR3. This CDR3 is CASSPTAGGGNQPQHF. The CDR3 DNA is TGTGCCAGTAGTCCCACGGCGGGGGGCGGCAATCAGCCCCAGCATTTT.

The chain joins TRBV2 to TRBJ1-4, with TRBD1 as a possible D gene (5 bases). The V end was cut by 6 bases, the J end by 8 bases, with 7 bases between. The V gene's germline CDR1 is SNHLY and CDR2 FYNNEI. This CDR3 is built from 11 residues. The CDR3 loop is CASREGEKLFF. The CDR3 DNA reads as TGTGCCAGCAGGGAGGGGGAAAAACTGTTTTTT.

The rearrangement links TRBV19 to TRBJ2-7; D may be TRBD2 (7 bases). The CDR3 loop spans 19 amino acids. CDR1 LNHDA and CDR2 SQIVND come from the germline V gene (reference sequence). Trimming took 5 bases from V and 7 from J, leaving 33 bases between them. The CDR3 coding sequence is TGTGCCAGTAGTGGTATCCCCCAACCGGGGGGCCTGGGGGAGGGGGAGCAGTACTTC. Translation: CASSGIPQPGGLGEGEQYF.

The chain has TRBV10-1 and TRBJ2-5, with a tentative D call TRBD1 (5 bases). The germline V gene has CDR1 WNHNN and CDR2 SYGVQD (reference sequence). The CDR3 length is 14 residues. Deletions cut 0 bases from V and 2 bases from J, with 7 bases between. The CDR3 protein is CASSESQGQETQYF. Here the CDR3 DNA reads TGCGCCAGCAGTGAGTCCCAGGGACAAGAGACCCAGTACTTC.

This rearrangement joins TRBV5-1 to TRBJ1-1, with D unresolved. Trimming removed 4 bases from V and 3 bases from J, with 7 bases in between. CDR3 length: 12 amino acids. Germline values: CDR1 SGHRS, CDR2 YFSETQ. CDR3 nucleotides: TGCGCCAGCAGCATAGCGGACACTGAAGCTTTCTTT. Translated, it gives CASSIADTEAFF.

The CDR3 DNA is TGTGCCAGCAGCGGCGGGACGGCGAACACCGGGGAGCTGTTTTTT. It translates to CASSGGTANTGELFF. The J gene is TRBJ2-2, the V gene TRBV6-6; D perhaps matches TRBD2 (6 bases). V was trimmed by 6 bases and J by 0 bases, leaving 11 bases between them. This CDR3 is built from 15 residues. The V gene's germline CDR1 is MNHNY and CDR2 SVGAGI (reference sequence).

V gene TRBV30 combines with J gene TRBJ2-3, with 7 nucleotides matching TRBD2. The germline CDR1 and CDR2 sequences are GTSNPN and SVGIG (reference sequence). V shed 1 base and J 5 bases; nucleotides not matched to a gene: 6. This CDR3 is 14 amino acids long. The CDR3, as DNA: TGTGCCTGGAGTGGTTCGGGGGGAGGAGATACGCAGTATTTT. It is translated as CAWSGSGGGDTQYF.

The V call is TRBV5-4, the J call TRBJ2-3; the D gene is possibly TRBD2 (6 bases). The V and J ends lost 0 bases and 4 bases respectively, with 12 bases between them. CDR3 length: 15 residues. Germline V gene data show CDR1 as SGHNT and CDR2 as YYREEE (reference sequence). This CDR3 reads CASSLVGREADTQYF. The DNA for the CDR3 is TGTGCCAGCAGCTTGGTCGGAAGGGAGGCAGATACGCAGTATTTT.

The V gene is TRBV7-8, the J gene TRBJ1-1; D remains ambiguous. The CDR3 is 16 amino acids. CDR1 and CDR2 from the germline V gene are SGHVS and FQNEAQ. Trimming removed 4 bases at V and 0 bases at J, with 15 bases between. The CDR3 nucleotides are TGTGCCAGCAGCTCCAGACGAGGACTGGTGAACACTGAAGCTTTCTTT. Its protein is CASSSRRGLVNTEAFF.

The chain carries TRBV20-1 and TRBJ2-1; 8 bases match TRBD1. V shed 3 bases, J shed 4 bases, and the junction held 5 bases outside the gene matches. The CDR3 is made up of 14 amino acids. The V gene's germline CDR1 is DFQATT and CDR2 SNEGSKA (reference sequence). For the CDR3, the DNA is TGCAGTGCTAGTGGGACAGGCCTTTACAATGAGCAGTTCTTC. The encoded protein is CSASGTGLYNEQFF.

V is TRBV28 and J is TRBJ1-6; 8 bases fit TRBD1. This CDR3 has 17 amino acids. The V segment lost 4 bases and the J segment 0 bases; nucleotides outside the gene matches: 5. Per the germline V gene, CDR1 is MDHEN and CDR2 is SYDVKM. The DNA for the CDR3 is TGTGCCAGCAGTTCGCGGACAGGGAGCTCCTATAATTCACCCCTCCACTTT. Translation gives CASSSRTGSSYNSPLHF.

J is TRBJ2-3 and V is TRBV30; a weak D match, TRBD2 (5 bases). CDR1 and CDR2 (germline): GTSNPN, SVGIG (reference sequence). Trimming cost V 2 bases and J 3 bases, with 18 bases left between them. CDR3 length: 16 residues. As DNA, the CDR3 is TGTGCCTGGAGTCCTCCCGGGGAATGGAGGACAGATACGCAGTATTTT. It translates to CAWSPPGEWRTDTQYF.

CDR3: CASSVGSEGLAGGANIQYF. For the CDR3, the DNA is TGTGCCAGCAGCGTAGGCAGTGAGGGGTTAGCGGGAGGCGCGAACATTCAGTACTTC. The gene calls are TRBV9 and TRBJ2-4; 10 positions agree with TRBD2. Germline loops: CDR1 SGDLS, CDR2 YYNGEE. The CDR3 consists of 19 residues. The junction had 16 bases not matched to a gene; V was cut back by 0 bases and J by 7 bases.

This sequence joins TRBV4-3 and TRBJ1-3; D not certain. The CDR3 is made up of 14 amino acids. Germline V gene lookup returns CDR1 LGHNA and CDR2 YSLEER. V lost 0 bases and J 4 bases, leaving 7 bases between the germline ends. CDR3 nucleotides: TGCGCCAGCAGCCAAGATCTGGCCGGAAACACCATATATTTT. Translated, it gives CASSQDLAGNTIYF.

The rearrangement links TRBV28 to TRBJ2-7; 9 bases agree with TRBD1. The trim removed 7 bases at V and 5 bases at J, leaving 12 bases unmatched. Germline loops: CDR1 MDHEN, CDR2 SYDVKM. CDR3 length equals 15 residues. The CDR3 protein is CASTQTGTGFDEQYF. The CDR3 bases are TGTGCCAGCACCCAAACCGGGACAGGGTTTGACGAGCAGTACTTC.

CDR3 amino acids: CASSSTGNSPLHF. CDR3 nucleotides: TGTGCCAGCAGCTCAACTGGTAATTCACCCCTCCACTTT. The chain couples TRBV11-2 to TRBJ1-6; D gene ambiguous. Germline lookup yields CDR1 SGHAT and CDR2 FQNNGV. This CDR3 is built from 13 residues. The V end lost 4 bases, the J end lost 6 bases, and 7 bases lay between the germline ends.

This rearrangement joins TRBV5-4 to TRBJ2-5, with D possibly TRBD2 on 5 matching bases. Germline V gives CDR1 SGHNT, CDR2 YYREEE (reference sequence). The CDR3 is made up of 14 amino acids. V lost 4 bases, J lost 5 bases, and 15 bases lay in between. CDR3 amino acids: CASSRGTRFETQYF. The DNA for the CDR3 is TGTGCCAGCAGCCGGGGTACGAGGTTCGAGACCCAGTACTTC.